This TCR beta chain was identified in a study of blood T cells in healthy people across ages. Study-level points and caveats: As naive T cell percentage varied, TCR beta diversity correlated strongly with it.

V shed 9 bases, J shed 4 bases, and the junction held 13 bases outside the gene matches. The CDR3 runs 17 residues. Germline V CDR1 and CDR2: SGHDN, FVKESK. Remarks on this clonotype: Antigen specificity is unknown.

Then a second PCR, running roughly 7 to 11 cycles, was carried out with a sample-barcoded 5' primer and a J-beta primer mix. All cDNA molecules were each tagged by a template-switch adaptor with 12 random nucleotides. Via MiXCR, TCRdb re-called the 5' RACE reads, giving one row per CDR3 protein. This table holds 1.2 million to 1.5 million distinct CDR3 sequences, 35% to 45% found once. This receptor was taken from a woman aged 18 to 35 in good health. The chain uses TRBV14 and TRBJ2-5; TRBD2 aligns across 14 bases. Source material: blood. As DNA, the CDR3 is TGTGCCAGTCTCCACCTTGGGACTAGCGGGAGTTCAGAGACCCAGTACTTC. Translation gives CASLHLGTSGSSETQYF.